A selection of T cell receptor beta chains follows, all from one sample in a study of human T cells and chemical hapten exposure. TCRdb used MiXCR to reprocess the RACE reads, holding one entry per CDR3 protein. The table lists 330,000 or so distinct CDR3 sequences, under 6.5% of them singletons. The specimen was whole blood, collected in connection with sensitization to the hapten diphenylcyclopropenone (DPC). These receptors were obtained from a woman aged 18-29 years with alopecia areata. Some clones in this sample may be carry-over from other donors' samples. Each CDR3 is given with its conserved first and last residue. Each record gives: V gene, clone size, D gene, J gene, CDR3 protein, CDR3 DNA. The D gene is left open where the match is weak. Clone size, where shown, is once, few, many, or a class for clones that have expanded.

>TRBV9|NA|NA|TRBJ2-6
CASSVGHGFSGANVLTF
TGTGCCAGCAGCGTAGGACACGGTTTCTCTGGGGCCAACGTCCTGACTTTC
>TRBV7-2|many|NA|TRBJ1-4
CASSPKVSTNEKLFF
TGTGCCAGCAGCCCGAAAGTCTCAACTAATGAAAAACTGTTTTTT
>TRBV6-6|many|NA|TRBJ1-5
CASSPGPSSNQPQHF
TGTGCCAGCAGTCCAGGCCCAAGCAGCAATCAGCCCCAGCATTTT
>TRBV2|NA|NA|TRBJ2-4
CASKPDWAKNIQYF
TGTGCCAGCAAGCCTGATTGGGCCAAAAACATTCAGTACTTC
>TRBV2|few|NA|TRBJ2-5
CASSLTWETQYF
TGTGCCAGCAGTCTGACCTGGGAGACCCAGTACTTC
>TRBV6-1|NA|TRBD2|TRBJ2-1
CASRHGTSGGYNEQFF
TGTGCCAGCAGGCACGGGACTAGCGGGGGCTACAATGAGCAGTTCTTC
>TRBV28|many|NA|TRBJ2-7
CASIGGTVAYEQYF
TGTGCCAGCATCGGAGGGACAGTCGCCTACGAGCAGTACTTC
>TRBV4-3|medium-sized|NA|TRBJ1-5
CASTPSYRQTENQPQHF
TGCGCCAGCACACCTTCTTACCGCCAGACAGAGAATCAGCCCCAGCATTTT
>TRBV5-1|many|NA|TRBJ1-4
CASSSGNEKLFF
TGCGCCAGCAGTAGCGGGAACGAAAAACTGTTTTTT
>TRBV9|few|NA|TRBJ2-2
CASSPQSGRGTGELFF
TGTGCCAGCAGCCCCCAATCAGGTCGGGGCACCGGGGAGCTGTTTTTT
>TRBV24-1|few|NA|TRBJ2-1
CATSESEGYNEQFF
TGTGCCACCAGTGAAAGTGAAGGATACAATGAGCAGTTCTTC
>TRBV18|few|NA|TRBJ1-5
CASSTGGSLSNQPQHF
TGTGCCAGCTCAACCGGGGGCAGCCTTAGCAATCAGCCCCAGCATTTT
>TRBV5-1|few|NA|TRBJ2-7
CASSLAGNSYEQYF
TGCGCCAGCAGCTTGGCAGGGAACTCCTACGAGCAGTACTTC
>TRBV7-2|NA|NA|TRBJ2-1
CASTLSPGTKYIVNEQFF
TGTGCCAGCACCCTATCCCCGGGGACAAAGTATATCGTAAATGAGCAGTTCTTC
>TRBV7-8|few|TRBD2|TRBJ2-3
CASSTSLAGARTDTQYF
TGTGCCAGCAGCACCTCACTAGCGGGGGCCCGCACAGATACGCAGTATTTT
>TRBV5-6|few|TRBD1|TRBJ1-1
CASSMGTGQGTIEAFF
TGTGCCAGCAGCATGGGAACCGGACAGGGGACGATTGAAGCTTTCTTT
>TRBV12-3/TRBV12-4|few|NA|TRBJ2-6
CASSFALPNSGANVLTF
TGTGCCAGCAGTTTCGCCCTCCCAAACTCTGGGGCCAACGTCCTGACTTTC
>TRBV7-2|many|NA|TRBJ1-3
CASSLDPNSGNTIYF
TGTGCCAGCAGCTTAGACCCTAACTCTGGAAACACCATATATTTT
>TRBV6-5|NA|NA|TRBJ2-3
CASSYSGLNADTQYF
TGTGCCAGCAGTTACTCGGGGCTTAACGCAGATACGCAGTATTTT
>TRBV18|many|NA|TRBJ1-3
CASSPENSGNTIYF
TGTGCCAGCTCACCTGAGAACTCTGGAAACACCATATATTTT
>TRBV21-1|many|NA|TRBJ1-1
CASSTQGGAFF
TGTGCCAGCAGCACTCAGGGGGGAGCTTTCTTT
>TRBV4-2|many|NA|TRBJ1-3
CASSQEPAGRSGNTIYF
TGTGCCAGCAGCCAAGAACCTGCAGGCCGCTCTGGAAACACCATATATTTT
>TRBV5-5|NA|TRBD2|TRBJ2-5
CASSLISGGGETQYF
TGTGCCAGCAGCTTAATAAGCGGGGGCGGGGAGACCCAGTACTTC
>TRBV6-1|NA|NA|TRBJ1-1
CASSEVRRGLTLNTEAFF
TGTGCCAGCAGTGAAGTAAGGAGGGGCCTTACCCTGAACACTGAAGCTTTCTTT
>TRBV20-1|many|NA|TRBJ1-1
CSARDAGYSTEAFF
TGCAGTGCTAGAGATGCAGGGTATTCCACTGAAGCTTTCTTT
>TRBV4-3|many|NA|TRBJ1-1
CASSQDVRVNTEAFF
TGCGCCAGCAGCCAAGATGTGAGGGTGAACACTGAAGCTTTCTTT
>TRBV12-3/TRBV12-4|few|TRBD1|TRBJ2-5
CASSMTGGGRETQYF
TGTGCCAGCAGTATGACAGGGGGCGGTCGGGAGACCCAGTACTTC
>TRBV19|NA|NA|TRBJ1-3
CASVTGSSGNTIYF
TGTGCCAGTGTGACCGGGAGCTCTGGAAACACCATATATTTT
>TRBV25-1|NA|NA|TRBJ2-1
CASRDPSLDEQFF
TGTGCCAGCCGGGACCCCAGTCTGGATGAGCAGTTCTTC
>TRBV7-2|few|TRBD1|TRBJ1-6
CASSLARETGDNSPLHF
TGTGCCAGCAGCTTAGCGCGCGAGACAGGGGACAATTCACCCCTCCACTTT
>TRBV6-5|NA|TRBD2|TRBJ2-2
CASSYNLAGGPGELFF
TGTGCCAGCAGTTACAATCTAGCGGGGGGTCCCGGGGAGCTGTTTTTT
>TRBV6-5|many|TRBD2|TRBJ2-1
CASSYSISIRLANEQFF
TGTGCCAGCAGTTACTCGATTAGTATCCGACTAGCCAATGAGCAGTTCTTC
>TRBV21-1|NA|NA|TRBJ2-3
CATIGEDTQYF
TGTGCCACCATCGGGGAAGATACGCAGTATTTT
>TRBV4-1|NA|NA|TRBJ1-6
CASSQSPIRARSPLHF
TGCGCCAGCAGCCAGTCTCCCATCAGGGCCCGGTCACCCCTCCACTTT
>TRBV9|many|TRBD1|TRBJ1-6
CASSDGQVGESPLHF
TGTGCCAGCAGCGACGGACAGGTAGGGGAATCACCCCTCCACTTT
>TRBV7-2|few|NA|TRBJ1-2
CASSLVTGKGGGYTF
TGTGCCAGCAGCTTAGTTACAGGGAAGGGCGGTGGCTACACCTTC
>TRBV28|few|NA|TRBJ2-5
CASSAATPETQYF
TGTGCCAGCAGCGCCGCGACCCCGGAGACCCAGTACTTC
>TRBV7-2|NA|NA|TRBJ1-4
CASSEDSGIEKLFF
TGTGCCAGCAGCGAGGACAGTGGAATTGAAAAACTGTTTTTT
>TRBV12-3/TRBV12-4|many|TRBD2|TRBJ2-1
CASSLAGGVHEQFF
TGTGCCAGCAGTTTAGCGGGAGGGGTCCATGAGCAGTTCTTC
>TRBV4-2|many|TRBD2|TRBJ2-1
CASSRGGGGADEQFF
TGTGCCAGCAGCCGGGGCGGCGGGGGGGCCGATGAGCAGTTCTTC
>TRBV18|NA|TRBD1|TRBJ1-4
CASSLGQGHNEKLFF
TGTGCCAGCTCACTGGGACAGGGACATAATGAAAAACTGTTTTTT
>TRBV7-2|few|TRBD1|TRBJ2-5
CASRTPGTGVETQYF
TGTGCCAGCAGGACGCCAGGGACAGGGGTAGAGACCCAGTACTTC
>TRBV7-2|many|NA|TRBJ1-2
CASSPQAEIDYGYTF
TGTGCCAGCAGCCCACAGGCGGAGATTGACTATGGCTACACCTTC
>TRBV5-6|few|NA|TRBJ1-1
CASSLTDRLNTEAFF
TGTGCCAGCAGCTTGACCGACAGACTGAACACTGAAGCTTTCTTT
>TRBV5-1|many|NA|TRBJ2-3
CASSLTAQLSTDTQYF
TGCGCCAGCAGCTTGACCGCTCAACTAAGCACAGATACGCAGTATTTT
>TRBV5-1|many|NA|TRBJ2-3
CASSLAFVDTQYF
TGCGCCAGCAGTTTGGCTTTTGTAGATACGCAGTATTTT
>TRBV7-2|many|TRBD1|TRBJ2-4
CASSSTGTGGSKNIQYF
TGTGCCAGCAGCTCTACCGGGACAGGGGGATCCAAAAACATTCAGTACTTC